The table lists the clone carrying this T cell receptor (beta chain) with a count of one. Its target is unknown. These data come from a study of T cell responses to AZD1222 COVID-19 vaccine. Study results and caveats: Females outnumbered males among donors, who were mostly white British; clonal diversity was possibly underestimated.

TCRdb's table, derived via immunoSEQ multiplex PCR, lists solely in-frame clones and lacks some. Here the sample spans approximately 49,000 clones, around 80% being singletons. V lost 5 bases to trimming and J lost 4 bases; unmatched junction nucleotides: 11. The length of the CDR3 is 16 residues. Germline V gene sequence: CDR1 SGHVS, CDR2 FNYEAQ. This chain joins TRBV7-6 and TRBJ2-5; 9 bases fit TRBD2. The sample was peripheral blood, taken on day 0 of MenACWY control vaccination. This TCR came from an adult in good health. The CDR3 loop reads CASSEVVAGAGETQYF. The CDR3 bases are TGTGCCAGCAGCGAAGTGGTAGCGGGGGCCGGAGAGACCCAGTACTTC.